Listed below are T cell receptor beta chains from one sample, sequenced in a study of T-cell memory formation after mild COVID-19. TCRdb re-called the 5' RACE reads through MiXCR, storing one row per CDR3 protein. The table lists a few hundred thousand distinct CDR3 sequences, 28% of them singletons. Sample: PBMCs or a T cell subset sorted from them (not recorded which). Every receptor here comes from an adult woman who had mild COVID-19 (a few samples of this study predate the infection). Cell type and time point are not known. CDR3s include the opening cysteine and the closing phenylalanine or tryptophan. D genes are given only for firm matches. Clone size is given for some rows only: seen once, a few or many times, or a class if the clone is expanded.

d_call | j_call | clone_size | v_call | cdr3_nt | cdr3_aa
- | TRBJ2-2 | many | TRBV5-1 | TGCGCCAGCAGCTATCCAGGGGCTGGGAACACCGGGGAGCTGTTTTTT | CASSYPGAGNTGELFF
TRBD1 | TRBJ2-7 | - | TRBV27 | TGTGCCAGCAGTTGGACAGGGGGCGCTGCGTACGAGCAGTACTTC | CASSWTGGAAYEQYF
TRBD1 | TRBJ2-1 | - | TRBV7-9 | TGTGCCAGCACCGCAGGGGGCGTCTCCTACAATGAGCAGTTCTTC | CASTAGGVSYNEQFF
- | TRBJ2-7 | few | TRBV12-3/TRBV12-4 | TGTGCCAGCTCGCACACCGCTCGGGAGCAGTACTTC | CASSHTAREQYF
TRBD1 | TRBJ2-7 | - | TRBV15 | TGTGCCACCAGCAGAGATTGGACAGGGTACGAGCAGTACTTC | CATSRDWTGYEQYF
TRBD1 | TRBJ1-1 | - | TRBV7-2 | TGTGCCAGCAGCTTAGACAACAGGGGGCAAGCTTTCTTT | CASSLDNRGQAFF
TRBD1 | TRBJ2-7 | few | TRBV4-1 | TGCGCCAGCAGCCCTTGGGGGACAGGGAAAACCTACGAGCAGTACTTC | CASSPWGTGKTYEQYF
- | TRBJ1-6 | - | TRBV27 | TGTGCCAGCAGTTTACGGGGGAGGAGGAATTCACCCCTCCACTTT | CASSLRGRRNSPLHF
- | TRBJ2-7 | few | TRBV6-5 | TGTGCCAGCAGCCCGGGACCGCACTACGAGCAGTACTTC | CASSPGPHYEQYF
- | TRBJ2-1 | - | TRBV21-1 | TGTGCCAGCAGCGAAGCCGGTGGATGGGCCAATGAGCAGTTCTTC | CASSEAGGWANEQFF
TRBD2 | TRBJ2-5 | few | TRBV3-1 | TGTGCCAGCAGCCGGACTAGCGGGGTAACTCAAGAGACCCAGTACTTC | CASSRTSGVTQETQYF
- | TRBJ2-5 | - | TRBV3-1 | TGTGCCAGCAGCCAGTCCTCGGGAGTCCAAGAGACCCAGTACTTC | CASSQSSGVQETQYF
- | TRBJ2-2 | - | TRBV5-1 | TGCGCCAGCAGCCATACAGGGAAGAACACCGGGGAGCTGTTTTTT | CASSHTGKNTGELFF
- | TRBJ1-4 | - | TRBV27 | TGTGCCAGCAGCCGCGCCGGGACGCAGAATGAAAAACTGTTTTTT | CASSRAGTQNEKLFF
TRBD1 | TRBJ1-2 | - | TRBV11-3 | TGTGCCAGCAGCCACAGACAGGGTCAGAGCTCGAGCTATGGCTACACCTTC | CASSHRQGQSSSYGYTF
TRBD1 | TRBJ2-7 | few | TRBV12-3/TRBV12-4 | TGTGCCAGCAGGGATTCAGGGGGCTCCTACGAGCAGTACTTC | CASRDSGGSYEQYF